A single TCR beta chain is shown here with its context. This clonotype was seen at least ten times. Its cognate antigen has yet to be identified. One base away there is no much larger clone; base qualities are not given. These data come from a study of early T cells in non-severe SARS-CoV-2 infection (dated by TCRdb to about 2021). The study in broad terms: Bulk RNA from unsorted whole blood was used for TCR sequencing, so alpha and beta chains could not be paired. The paper's findings and limits, for the study overall: VDJdb matching was skewed toward anti-spike CD8 responses and likely underestimated virus-specific expansions, missing private and CD4 specificities.

Libraries came from 5' RACE. The listed sequencing device is NextSeq 500. Unique molecular identifiers were attached to individual cDNA molecules in the TCR library protocol so that sequencing error and PCR bias could be corrected. Both TCR alpha and beta chains were sequenced, and tight co-correlation was observed between alpha and beta sequence abundances in each sample. The original pipeline was this. Decombinator V4 was used to annotate TCR sequences for V gene, J gene and CDR3. Expanded TCRs were defined as changing significantly between any two time points under a Poisson model with p below 0.0001. Abundances of TCRs were expressed as counts per million after normalisation to the total number of TCRs sequenced in each sample. MAIT TCRs were defined by TRAV1-2 paired with TRAJ12, TRAJ20 or TRAJ33, and iNKT TCRs by TRAV10 paired with TRAJ18. VDJdb, accessed 1 November 2021, was searched for CMV, EBV and SARS-CoV-2 annotated TCRs, excluding TCRs annotated for multiple antigens. The public reads were reprocessed in TCRdb via fastp at Q25 and MiXCR, keeping in-frame beta chains. A single entry per CDR3 protein holds the most common genes and DNA from its merged rows. It is TCRdb's table, rather than the study itself, that gives the V and J calls and clone size. This sample holds over 50,000 distinct CDR3 sequences; 11% were observed only once. The ten largest clones take up more than 1.5% of the sample.

The junction shows trimming of 6 bases on V and 8 bases on J, plus 11 bases between the germline ends. The CDR3 has 12 amino acids, counting the end cysteine and phenylalanine. The only DNA kept is the CDR3, 36 bases in frame from the first base. This was a case-control study nested in a cohort of healthcare workers in London, UK, who had nasopharyngeal swab PCR tests and blood samples taken every week. Healthcare workers were enrolled in the week of the UK lockdown, from 23 to 31 March 2020, and were followed every week for up to roughly 16 weeks. Material: whole blood. This sequence was found in an adult who was a healthcare worker with PCR-confirmed SARS-CoV-2 infection or an uninfected control (not recorded which). Rearrangement joined TRBV12-3 or TRBV12-4 to TRBJ2-1; D gene: possibly TRBD2, on 6 matching bases. This receptor has the CDR3 CASRFWEDEQFF. The sequence in DNA is TGTGCCAGCAGGTTCTGGGAGGATGAGCAGTTCTTC.